Following are 27 T cell receptor beta chains from one sample sequenced in a study of T cells in Graves' hyperthyroidism and ophthalmopathy. Template material for amplifying TCR beta CDR3 regions consisted of RNA transcripts. When the TCR CDR3 underwent first-round RT-PCR, the HTBI primer set was used. TCRdb re-called the multiplex PCR reads through MiXCR, storing one row per CDR3 protein. The table has a few hundred thousand distinct CDR3 sequences, about 18% seen once. Material: blood. These receptors originate from a woman between 55 and 75 years old with Graves' ophthalmopathy.

This chain joins TRBV7-2 and TRBJ2-1, with D possibly being TRBD2 (5 bases). This CDR3 comprises 14 residues. Germline-derived CDR1 and CDR2 are SGHTA and FQGNSA. V was trimmed by 2 bases and J by 2 bases, leaving 7 bases between them. The CDR3 nucleotides read TGTGCCAGCAGCTTACTCGGGGCCTACAATGAGCAGTTCTTC. Translation gives CASSLLGAYNEQFF.

This clonotype was observed a few times. This rearrangement joins TRBV4-3 to TRBJ2-1; 9 positions agree with TRBD2. The germline V gene encodes CDR1 LGHNA and CDR2 YSLEER. The CDR3 has 17 amino acids. J lost 10 bases, V lost 1 base, and 14 bases had no gene match. CDR3 coding DNA: TGCGCCAGCAGCCAAGGGCTAGCGGGACTCCCTGGGCGGGAGCAGTTCTTC. This translates into CASSQGLAGLPGREQFF.

The rearrangement uses TRBV30 and TRBJ1-1; no clear D. Germline loops: CDR1 GTSNPN, CDR2 SVGIG (reference sequence). The ends were cut back, 6 bases at V and 4 bases at J, with 15 bases in the middle. CDR3 length: 13 residues. The CDR3 nucleotides read TGTGCCTGCCTTGGGTCCCCGAGCACTGAAGCTTTCTTT. It encodes CACLGSPSTEAFF.

The rearrangement uses TRBV2 and TRBJ1-1, with D perhaps TRBD1 (6 bases). The CDR3 spans 14 residues. The V end was cut by 7 bases, the J end by 1 base, with 13 bases between. Germline CDR1 is SNHLY and CDR2 is FYNNEI. The CDR3 nucleotides read TGTGCCAGCACCCGACAGGCTGCGAACACTGAAGCTTTCTTT. Protein: CASTRQAANTEAFF.

Ten or more counts support this clonotype. The chain links TRBV6-5 to TRBJ1-5, with D perhaps matching TRBD1 (5 bases). The V gene lost 2 bases and the J gene lost 7 bases, with 9 bases spanning the gap. The CDR3 is 13 amino acids. Germline V lookup: CDR1 MNHEY, CDR2 SVGAGI. The CDR3, as DNA: TGTGCCAGCAGTTACGCGGGGGGACAGCCCCAGCATTTT. Translated, it gives CASSYAGGQPQHF.

This clonotype was counted at least ten times. The chain has TRBV7-2 and TRBJ2-3; 11 nucleotides line up with TRBD1. Trimming took 5 bases from V and 6 from J; bases not matched to a gene: 7. The length of the CDR3 is 15 residues. CDR1 and CDR2 (germline): SGHTA, FQGNSA. DNA for the CDR3: TGTGCCAGCAGCGGACGGACAGGGGGCGCGGATACGCAGTATTTT. This encodes CASSGRTGGADTQYF. The whole variable domain, filled in from reference TRBV7-2 and TRBJ2-3, reads GAGVSQSPSNKVTEKGKDVELRCDPISGHTALYWYRQSLGQGLEFLIYFQGNSAPDKSGLPSDRFSAERTGGSVSTLTIQRTQQEDSAVYLCASSGRTGGADTQYFGPGTRLTVL.

This clonotype was counted ten times or more. The rearrangement links TRBV12-3 or TRBV12-4 to TRBJ1-2; D perhaps matches TRBD1 (6 bases). V lost 3 bases to trimming and J lost 4 bases, with 12 bases between them. CDR3 length: 14 residues. CDR3 nucleotides: TGTGCCAGCAGTTTCAGGGGCTTGGGCTATGGCTACACCTTC. Translating gives CASSFRGLGYGYTF.

This clonotype turned up a few times. V is TRBV5-6 and J is TRBJ1-2; TRBD1 aligns across 7 bases. This CDR3 is built from 15 residues. Germline V CDR1 and CDR2: SGHDT, YYEEEE. J lost 3 bases, V lost 3 bases, and 8 bases had no gene match. The CDR3 reads CASSSQGKRDYGYTF. The CDR3 DNA is TGTGCCAGCAGCTCACAGGGGAAGAGGGACTATGGCTACACCTTC.

This chain joins TRBV9 and TRBJ1-3, with D possibly matching TRBD1 (5 bases). From germline, CDR1 is SGDLS and CDR2 YYNGEE. The V end lost 9 bases, the J end lost 0 bases, and 19 bases lay between the germline ends. The CDR3 loop spans 16 amino acids. Here the CDR3 DNA reads TGTGCCATAGCACGGCCAGGGACCAGCTCTGGAAACACCATATATTTT. Protein: CAIARPGTSSGNTIYF.

This clonotype showed up many times. The chain joins TRBV7-9 to TRBJ1-1; no clear D gene. CDR1 is SEHNR, CDR2 FQNEAQ, per germline (reference sequence). The V and J ends lost 5 bases and 5 bases respectively, with 18 bases between them. The length of the CDR3 is 15 residues. DNA for the CDR3: TGTGCCAGCAGCGCTATACCGGGGAGGAAGACTGAAGCTTTCTTT. Protein: CASSAIPGRKTEAFF.

Worth noting for this clonotype: One base away lies a much larger clone, so this may be a sequencing read error. The CDR3 DNA is TGTGCCAACACTTGGGCCGGAAACACCATATATTTT. Amino acid sequence: CANTWAGNTIYF. The chain links TRBV12-3 or TRBV12-4 to TRBJ1-3; D gene unclear. This CDR3 region has 12 residues. Trimming stripped 10 bases from V and 4 bases from J, with 11 bases between.

A word on this clonotype: Being one base from a much bigger clone, this may be a read error. The final CDR3 position lacks the conserved phenylalanine or tryptophan, pointing to a likely read error. The chain is built from TRBV5-1 and TRBJ2-3; 12 bases map to TRBD1. Germline CDR1 is SGHRS and CDR2 is YFSETQ. V trimming: 4 bases; J trimming: 2 bases; junction bases outside the gene matches: 14. The CDR3 contains 19 residues. The CDR3 protein is CASSREQGTGGEDTDTQYI. The DNA for the CDR3 is TGCGCCAGCAGCCGAGAGCAAGGGACAGGGGGCGAAGACACAGATACGCAGTATATT.

This clonotype came up a few times. The chain carries TRBV7-2 and TRBJ1-6; weak D call: TRBD1 (6 bases). V was shortened by 0 bases and J by 10 bases, with 19 bases between the two germline ends. The CDR3 is 17 amino acids. Germline CDR1 SGHTA, CDR2 FQGNSA. The CDR3 DNA follows: TGTGCCAGCAGCTTAGCCGCGCCGGGGGGGCCCCAGTCACCCCTCCACTTT. It specifies CASSLAAPGGPQSPLHF.

This clonotype was seen at least ten times. The chain employs TRBV20-1 and TRBJ1-2, with TRBD1 identical over 8 bases. The V segment lost 6 bases and the J segment 6 bases; nucleotides outside the gene matches: 9. This CDR3 contains 13 residues. Germline lookup yields CDR1 DFQATT and CDR2 SNEGSKA (reference sequence). CDR3 sequence (DNA): TGCAGTGCCCACGAACAGGGGGTGGATGGCTACACCTTC. Its translation is CSAHEQGVDGYTF.

As concerns this clonotype: This may be a read error: a much more frequent sequence differs by one nucleotide. Since the CDR3 does not end with the conserved phenylalanine or tryptophan, this likely comes from a read error. The gene calls are TRBV4-3 and TRBJ1-5, with D unresolved. Trimming stripped 1 base from V and 5 bases from J, with 6 bases between. This CDR3 has 13 residues. Per germline, CDR1 LGHNA and CDR2 YSLEER. CDR3 sequence reads: CASSQGLDQPQHL. The DNA of the CDR3 is TGCGCCAGCAGCCAAGGTTTAGATCAGCCCCAGCATCTT.

CDR3 sequence reads: CATSDKDRGNTGELFF. In nucleotides, the CDR3 is TGTGCCACCAGTGATAAGGACAGGGGAAACACCGGGGAGCTGTTTTTT. The rearrangement uses TRBV24-1 and TRBJ2-2; 9 bases map to TRBD1. The CDR3 runs to 16 residues. V was clipped by 3 bases and J by 2 bases; unmatched bases: 3. Per germline, CDR1 KGHDR and CDR2 SFDVKD.

The chain couples TRBV11-2 to TRBJ1-2; the match to TRBD1 covers 8 bases. The CDR3 runs 16 residues. V lost 5 bases and J lost 5; bases outside the gene matches: 13. In germline, CDR1 is SGHAT, CDR2 FQNNGV. The CDR3 region is CASSIRGGQADYGYTF. CDR3 in DNA: TGTGCCAGCAGCATTAGGGGGGGACAGGCCGATTATGGCTACACCTTC.

The chain has TRBV4-1 and TRBJ2-3; D uncertain. Germline V gene sequence: CDR1 MGHRA, CDR2 YSYEKL. The CDR3 extends over 14 amino acids. The ends were cut back, 0 bases at V and 2 bases at J, with 6 bases in the middle. The CDR3 DNA is TGCGCCAGCAGCCAAGATGACAACACAGATACGCAGTATTTT. It is translated as CASSQDDNTDTQYF.

This clonotype occurred many times. The chain is built from TRBV28 and TRBJ1-5, with 8 positions matching TRBD1. From germline, CDR1 is MDHEN and CDR2 SYDVKM. CDR3 length: 14 amino acids. Trimming took 5 bases from V and 3 from J; bases not matched to a gene: 3. This CDR3 reads CASSGDRFNQPQHF. DNA for the CDR3: TGTGCCAGCAGTGGGGACAGGTTCAATCAGCCCCAGCATTTT.

J is TRBJ1-3 and V is TRBV27; 12 bases are shared with TRBD1. Germline-derived CDR1 and CDR2 are MNHEY and SMNVEV (reference sequence). V lost 5 bases, J lost 2 bases, and 7 bases stayed unmatched. The CDR3 runs to 17 residues. CDR3 bases: TGTGCCAGCAGTGCTCGGGACAGGGGGCCCACTGGAAACACCATATATTTT. Its protein product is CASSARDRGPTGNTIYF.

At least ten counts were recorded for this clonotype. In DNA form, the CDR3 reads TGCGCCAGTCAACAGGGGCCCTCGAACACTGAAGCTTTCTTT. Translating it yields CASQQGPSNTEAFF. The chain recombines TRBV5-1 with TRBJ1-1, with 7 bases identical to TRBD1. The germline V gene encodes CDR1 SGHRS and CDR2 YFSETQ. The CDR3 runs to 14 residues. The V and J ends lost 8 bases and 1 base, in that order; junction bases with no gene match: 8.

The chain carries TRBV5-1 and TRBJ2-1; the D gene could be TRBD1 or TRBD2 (5 bases each). In germline, CDR1 is SGHRS, CDR2 YFSETQ. This CDR3 is 16 amino acids long. Between the trimmed V and J ends, which lost 0 bases and 9 bases, there was a span of 19 bases. The CDR3 nucleotides read TGCGCCAGCAGCTTGGGAAGGGAGAGGGGAGATCCTGAGCAGTTCTTC. This codes for CASSLGRERGDPEQFF. The whole variable domain, remainder taken from reference TRBV5-1 and TRBJ2-1, is KAGVTQTPRYLIKTRGQQVTLSCSPISGHRSVSWYQQTPGQGLQFLFEYFSETQRNKGNFPGRFSGRQFSNSRSEMNVSTLELGDSALYLCASSLGRERGDPEQFFGPGTRLTVL.

Of note for this clonotype: Being one base from a much bigger clone, this may be a read error. Written as DNA, the CDR3 is TGTGCCGGCAGTCGGACAGGGGTCACAGATACGCAGTATTTT. Translation gives CAGSRTGVTDTQYF. This chain joins TRBV2 and TRBJ2-3; TRBD1 aligns across 9 bases. CDR3 length equals 14 residues. CDR1 SNHLY and CDR2 FYNNEI come from the germline V gene.

This clonotype has only a few counts. The rearrangement uses TRBV20-1 and TRBJ2-7, with D possibly matching TRBD2 (7 bases). The V gene's germline CDR1 is DFQATT and CDR2 SNEGSKA (reference sequence). This CDR3 is built from 14 residues. V dropped 6 bases and J dropped 6 bases, with 21 bases sitting between them. The CDR3 loop reads CSALGGGSTREQYF. The DNA for the CDR3 is TGCAGTGCCCTCGGGGGCGGGAGCACGCGCGAGCAGTACTTC.

In regard to this clonotype: A much larger clone sits a single nucleotide away, making a read error possible. The chain combines TRBV27 with TRBJ2-7; 11 bases align to TRBD1. CDR1 and CDR2 from the germline V gene are MNHEY and SMNVEV (reference sequence). This CDR3 comprises 16 residues. The CDR3 DNA reads as TGTGCCAACAGTCCTTTCTCCGGGACAGGGGGCTACGAGCAGTACTTC. As protein: CANSPFSGTGGYEQYF.

This clonotype was seen repeatedly, ten times or more. The chain carries TRBV6-1 and TRBJ1-6; maybe TRBD1 (6 bases). V was cut by 6 bases and J by 9 bases, with 12 bases left in between. Germline lookup yields CDR1 MNHNS and CDR2 SASEGT. CDR3 length equals 13 residues. The CDR3 bases are TGTGCCAGCAGACAACAGGGTGGTTCACCCCTCCACTTT. Its translation is CASRQQGGSPLHF.

This clonotype was picked up many times. V gene TRBV20-1 combines with J gene TRBJ2-1; 12 bases are shared with TRBD2. Germline loops: CDR1 DFQATT, CDR2 SNEGSKA (reference sequence). V shed 5 bases and J 6 bases; nucleotides not matched to a gene: 8. CDR3 size: 15 residues. Here the CDR3 reads CSAPRGLAGTNEQFF. The CDR3 DNA reads as TGCAGTGCTCCCCGAGGACTAGCGGGGACCAATGAGCAGTTCTTC.